This T cell receptor (beta chain) was sequenced for a study of cytomegalovirus exposure and HLA in healthy donors. Findings and limits, study-wide: Most TCR sequences were uncommon, yet certain public TCRs appeared in many donors.

Regarding this clone: Its antigen is as yet unknown.

CDR1 is LNHDA and CDR2 is SQIVND in the germline V gene (reference sequence). V was pared by 3 bases and J by 0 bases, with 6 bases of the junction left unmatched. This CDR3 region has 16 residues. The repertoire was sequenced with immunoSEQ multiplex PCR; TCRdb's copy has only in-frame clones and lacks some. The sample shows 70,000 to 75,000 clones, roughly 93% of them seen only once. J is TRBJ2-3 and V is TRBV19; TRBD1 agrees at 7 bases. This receptor was identified in a young woman in good health and CMV-seronegative. Sequencing was done on a sample of PBMCs. The CDR3, as DNA: TGTGCCAGTAGTATGGGCCCAGGGGGTAGCACAGATACGCAGTATTTT. Translating gives CASSMGPGGSTDTQYF.